This TCR beta chain is drawn from a study of T cell responses to AZD1222 COVID-19 vaccine. Study-wide results and caveats: A mostly white British donor set with more females was recruited, and clonal diversity was possibly underestimated. No day 14 peak samples; only post-peak repertoires were characterized. At 160-218 and 743-854, vaccine-associated CD4 TCRs were dominant, and they spanned spike. The breadth and depth of Spike-specific TCRs increased once two AZD1222 doses had been given.

A remark on this clone: The antigen remains undetermined.

This table comes from immunoSEQ multiplex PCR, and its TCRdb copy is limited to in-frame clones, with some not included. The data show approximately 150,000 clones, less than 95% seen once. The germline V gene encodes CDR1 SGDLS and CDR2 YYNGEE. Trimming took off 0 bases at V and 9 bases at J, with 19 bases between the two ends. The CDR3 spans 17 residues. The input for sequencing was peripheral blood, taken on day 0 of AZD1222 vaccination. The receptor was isolated from an adult in good health. The chain couples TRBV9 to TRBJ1-6; unclear D gene. As DNA, the CDR3 is TGTGCCAGCAGCGTAGGGTACGGGATGGGGTTTGGTTCACCCCTCCACTTT. Its protein product is CASSVGYGMGFGSPLHF.